This T cell receptor beta chain was captured by sequencing in a study of T-cell memory formation after mild COVID-19. From germline, CDR1 is LGHDT and CDR2 YNNKEL (reference sequence). The CDR3 runs 15 residues. V gave up 4 bases and J gave up 7 bases, with 19 bases separating them. Via MiXCR, TCRdb re-called the 5' RACE reads, giving one row per CDR3 protein. Of 35,000 to 55,000 distinct CDR3 sequences in the sample, roughly 9.8% were seen once. In this sample, this clonotype turned up many times. The sequencing sample was made of PBMCs or a T cell subset sorted from them (not recorded which). The TCR sequence derives from an adult woman who had mild COVID-19 (a few samples of this study predate the infection). Cell type and time point are not known. The chain employs TRBV3-1 and TRBJ2-5; maybe TRBD1 (6 bases). CDR3 protein: CASSRANQGIRTQYF. The CDR3 coding sequence is TGTGCCAGCAGCCGCGCCAATCAGGGGATCAGGACCCAGTACTTC.